The 29 T cell receptor beta chains given below trace back to one sample, sequenced in a study of identical twins (dated by TCRdb to about 2016). The library was generated by 5' RACE. These reads were obtained on an Illumina HiSeq 2000. TCRdb trimmed public reads at Q25 via fastp, called clones via MiXCR and kept in-frame beta chains. Identical CDR3 proteins give one entry, which carries the most common genes and DNA. This sample holds around 570,000 distinct CDR3 sequences; more than 9% were observed only once. The top ten clonotypes cover under 3% of the sample. This same sample was also part of a study on yellow fever vaccine responses in identical twins.

Material for sequencing was PBMCs. These receptors all come from a woman between 18 and 29 years old in good health.

This clonotype was seen repeatedly, ten times or more. The gene calls are TRBV29-1 and TRBJ2-1, with 8 positions matching TRBD2. CDR3 length equals 14 residues. V trimming: 7 bases; J trimming: 0 bases; junction bases outside the gene matches: 5. The V gene's germline CDR1 is SQVTM and CDR2 ANQGSEA. The CDR3 DNA follows: TGCAGCGGATCCGGGACTAGCTCCTACAATGAGCAGTTCTTC. Its translation is CSGSGTSSYNEQFF.

The chain employs TRBV12-3 or TRBV12-4 and TRBJ2-7, with 9 bases identical to TRBD1. CDR3 length: 13 residues. V gave up 6 bases and J gave up 4 bases; unmatched junction bases: 4. CDR3 loop: CASRQGARYEQYF. In DNA form, the CDR3 reads TGTGCCAGCAGACAGGGGGCTAGGTACGAGCAGTACTTC.

This clonotype came up many times. V is TRBV5-1 and J is TRBJ2-6; D not resolved. V was trimmed by 4 bases and J by 0 bases, leaving 14 bases between them. In germline, CDR1 is SGHRS, CDR2 YFSETQ. CDR3 length equals 17 residues. Here the CDR3 reads CASSMYSRTSGANVLTF. As DNA, the CDR3 is TGCGCCAGCAGCATGTACAGTCGCACCTCTGGGGCCAACGTCCTGACTTTC.

This clonotype was found many times. V and J are TRBV20-1 and TRBJ2-1, with TRBD1 identical over 10 bases. Per the germline V gene, CDR1 is DFQATT and CDR2 is SNEGSKA (reference sequence). This CDR3 comprises 14 residues. The trim removed 5 bases at V and 4 bases at J, leaving 5 bases unmatched. The CDR3 DNA is TGCAGTGCTCCCGGGACAGGGGATTACAATGAGCAGTTCTTC. Encoded protein: CSAPGTGDYNEQFF.

This clonotype was seen a few times. The gene calls are TRBV12-3 or TRBV12-4 and TRBJ2-1, with D possibly being TRBD1 or TRBD2 (6 bases each). The CDR3 spans 16 residues. With 5 bases removed from V and 4 bases from J, the gap between germline ends came to 18 bases. The CDR3 DNA is TGTGCCAGCAGTACCCCCGGGGGCGTTGGGTACAATGAGCAGTTCTTC. Translation: CASSTPGGVGYNEQFF.

This clonotype was detected ten times or more. V usage is TRBV11-2 and J usage is TRBJ2-3; the D is unclear. The CDR3 has 15 amino acids. Trimming left V 1 base short and J 2 bases short, with 10 bases between. Per the germline V gene, CDR1 is SGHAT and CDR2 is FQNNGV. The CDR3 region is CASSLVGRPTDTQYF. CDR3 bases: TGTGCCAGCAGCTTAGTCGGGCGGCCCACAGATACGCAGTATTTT.

The chain carries TRBV18 and TRBJ2-2; D may be TRBD1 (6 bases). CDR1 is KGHSH, CDR2 LQKENI, per germline. V was shortened by 3 bases and J by 6 bases, with 11 bases between the two germline ends. CDR3 size: 14 residues. This CDR3 reads CASSPNRDPGELFF. For the CDR3, the DNA is TGTGCCAGCTCACCCAACAGGGATCCCGGGGAGCTGTTTTTT.

The genes are TRBV7-8 and TRBJ2-7; D is unresolved. Deletions cut 6 bases from V and 2 bases from J, with 11 bases between. In germline, CDR1 is SGHVS, CDR2 FQNEAQ. The CDR3 has 13 residues. The CDR3 DNA follows: TGTGCCAGCAGGGGTATAGGGCCCTACGAGCAGTACTTC. Its protein is CASRGIGPYEQYF.

The CDR3 sequence is CASSPGGTAGYNEQFF. The CDR3 DNA sequence: TGTGCCAGCAGCCCTGGTGGGACTGCGGGGTACAATGAGCAGTTCTTC. The chain is built from TRBV28 and TRBJ2-1; D might be TRBD2 (6 bases). Per germline, CDR1 MDHEN and CDR2 SYDVKM. CDR3 length equals 16 residues. Deletions cut 6 bases from V and 4 bases from J, with 19 bases between.

This clonotype was seen at least ten times. The J gene is TRBJ2-1, the V gene TRBV20-1; TRBD1 matches at 10 bases. The germline CDR1 and CDR2 sequences are DFQATT and SNEGSKA (reference sequence). The CDR3 contains 15 residues. J gave up 6 bases and V 4 bases, and 9 bases lay outside the gene matches. Written as DNA, the CDR3 is TGCAGTGCTACTCTTGGGACAGGGGAATCCAATGAGCAGTTCTTC. Protein product: CSATLGTGESNEQFF.

This clonotype was seen repeatedly, ten times or more. The J gene is TRBJ2-1, the V gene TRBV12-3 or TRBV12-4; 9 bases are shared with TRBD2. V lost 6 bases to trimming and J lost 1 base; unmatched junction nucleotides: 7. The CDR3 has 16 residues. The CDR3 nucleotides read TGTGCCAGCAGGGTAGCGGGAGTTTCATCCTACAATGAGCAGTTCTTC. Translated, it gives CASRVAGVSSYNEQFF.

This clonotype was seen at least ten times. This chain links TRBV28 with TRBJ2-4; 7 positions agree with TRBD1. J gave up 6 bases and V 11 bases, and 4 bases lay outside the gene matches. CDR1 is MDHEN and CDR2 is SYDVKM in the germline V gene. The CDR3 has 11 amino acids. CDR3 loop: CAVRQGNIQYF. DNA of the CDR3: TGTGCCGTTCGACAGGGAAACATTCAGTACTTC.

In its sample, this clonotype was seen many times. The V and J genes are TRBV6-1 and TRBJ2-3, with TRBD2 matching 12 bases. The CDR3 sequence is 17 residues long. Trimming cost V 5 bases and J 2 bases; bases outside gene matches: 8. Germline loops: CDR1 MNHNS, CDR2 SASEGT. DNA of the CDR3: TGTGCCAGCAGTCGCGGGTGGACTAGCGGGACCACAGATACGCAGTATTTT. Protein sequence: CASSRGWTSGTTDTQYF.

A few counts support this clonotype. The J gene is TRBJ2-7, the V gene TRBV18; TRBD1 or TRBD2 may be the D gene (5 bases each). Trimming removed 2 bases at V and 3 bases at J, with 20 bases between. CDR1 KGHSH and CDR2 LQKENI come from the germline V gene. The CDR3 is 17 residues long. CDR3 residues: CASSPTATGTEDYEQYF. In DNA, the CDR3 is TGTGCCAGCTCACCAACCGCAACCGGGACGGAAGACTACGAGCAGTACTTC. Filled out from reference TRBV18 and TRBJ2-7, the complete variable domain reads NAGVMQNPRHLVRRRGQEARLRCSPMKGHSHVYWYRQLPEEGLKFMVYLQKENIIDESGMPKERFSAEFPKEGPSILRIQQVVRGDSAAYFCASSPTATGTEDYEQYFGPGTRLTVT.

The table lists this clonotype with a few counts. The chain links TRBV28 to TRBJ2-1; 9 bases match TRBD2. The germline V gene has CDR1 MDHEN and CDR2 SYDVKM. V lost 5 bases and J lost 4; bases outside the gene matches: 6. The CDR3 contains 15 residues. CDR3 DNA: TGTGCCAGCAGTGCTGGACTAGCGTTTTACAATGAGCAGTTCTTC. Amino acid sequence: CASSAGLAFYNEQFF.

This clonotype was observed a few times. This sequence joins TRBV24-1 and TRBJ2-3; 8 bases agree with TRBD1. Per germline, CDR1 KGHDR and CDR2 SFDVKD. J was trimmed by 3 bases and V by 3 bases; bases with no gene match: 7. The CDR3 runs to 16 residues. The CDR3 loop is CATSDVGTGGTDTQYF. The CDR3 coding sequence is TGTGCCACCAGTGATGTCGGGACAGGCGGGACAGATACGCAGTATTTT.

In this sample, this clonotype turned up a few times. This chain joins TRBV7-9 and TRBJ2-5, with 7 bases aligning to TRBD2. There are 16 residues in the CDR3. From germline, CDR1 is SEHNR and CDR2 FQNEAQ (reference sequence). Losses at the gene ends were 7 bases for V and 2 bases for J; bases not matched to a gene: 13. The CDR3 loop is CASNFGEGRMQETQYF. As DNA, the CDR3 is TGTGCCAGCAACTTCGGGGAGGGGAGGATGCAAGAGACCCAGTACTTC.

The table lists this clonotype with many counts. The V call is TRBV24-1, the J call TRBJ2-3; D perhaps matches TRBD1 (5 bases). CDR1 KGHDR and CDR2 SFDVKD come from the germline V gene. V was clipped by 0 bases and J by 2 bases, with 11 bases between them. This CDR3 has 16 amino acids. CDR3 amino acids: CATSDLGQGSTDTQYF. As DNA, the CDR3 is TGTGCCACCAGTGATTTGGGGCAGGGATCCACAGATACGCAGTATTTT.

This sequence joins TRBV20-1 and TRBJ1-5; D unresolved. Trimming took 6 bases from V and 6 from J, leaving 12 bases between them. CDR1 is DFQATT and CDR2 is SNEGSKA in the germline V gene (reference sequence). There are 12 residues in the CDR3. For the CDR3, the DNA is TGCAGTGCCAGCGATATCCGTCAGCCCCAGCATTTT. As protein: CSASDIRQPQHF.

This chain links TRBV9 with TRBJ2-3; TRBD2 agrees at 7 bases. The CDR3 spans 16 residues. J lost 0 bases, V lost 6 bases, and 10 bases had no gene match. The V gene's germline CDR1 is SGDLS and CDR2 YYNGEE. The CDR3 nucleotides are TGTGCCAGCACCAAAGGGAGCGGGGCTAGCACAGATACGCAGTATTTT. Residues: CASTKGSGASTDTQYF.

This clonotype was counted between two and nine times. The chain has TRBV7-9 and TRBJ1-2; D gene ambiguous. The CDR3 is made up of 13 amino acids. V was cut by 1 base and J by 4 bases, with 7 bases left in between. Germline V gene sequence: CDR1 SEHNR, CDR2 FQNEAQ (reference sequence). CDR3 nucleotides: TGTGCCAGCAGCTTAGGGAGTGGCTATGGCTACACCTTC. It codes for CASSLGSGYGYTF.

This clonotype came up a few times. The chain recombines TRBV5-1 with TRBJ2-7, with 8 bases that match TRBD2. The CDR3 is made up of 15 amino acids. The junction had 5 bases not matched to a gene; V was cut back by 0 bases and J by 3 bases. Germline values: CDR1 SGHRS, CDR2 YFSETQ. CDR3 in amino acids: CASSLGGLAYYEQYF. The DNA for the CDR3 is TGCGCCAGCAGCTTGGGTGGACTAGCATACTACGAGCAGTACTTC.

A few counts support this clonotype. The chain couples TRBV12-3 or TRBV12-4 to TRBJ2-1; 10 bases line up with TRBD1. The CDR3 has 14 residues. With V trimmed by 4 bases and J by 8 bases, 5 bases remained unmatched. CDR3 residues: CASSSGTGADEQFF. The CDR3 DNA is TGTGCCAGCAGTTCCGGGACAGGGGCCGATGAGCAGTTCTTC.

The chain links TRBV15 to TRBJ2-5; D may be TRBD2 (6 bases). With 0 bases removed from V and 1 base from J, the gap between germline ends came to 15 bases. Germline-derived CDR1 and CDR2 are LNHNV and YYDKDF (reference sequence). CDR3 size: 17 residues. CDR3 sequence: CATSRDPPGGIQETQYF. The CDR3 bases are TGTGCCACCAGCAGAGATCCCCCAGGAGGGATCCAAGAGACCCAGTACTTC.

This clonotype came up many times. The rearrangement links TRBV6-5 to TRBJ1-6; unclear D gene. The germline V gene encodes CDR1 MNHEY and CDR2 SVGAGI. The CDR3 is 15 residues long. Trimming stripped 2 bases from V and 10 bases from J, with 15 bases between. CDR3: CASSYEGIGVSPLHF. The CDR3 nucleotides are TGTGCCAGCAGTTACGAGGGTATTGGGGTATCACCCCTCCACTTT.

This clonotype came up a few times. The chain joins TRBV4-2 to TRBJ2-3; no clear D. V was pared by 1 base and J by 2 bases, with 13 bases between. This CDR3 is built from 16 residues. The V gene's germline CDR1 is LGHNA and CDR2 YNFKEQ. The CDR3 coding sequence is TGTGCCAGCAGCCAAGTCCCCAAAAAAATCACAGATACGCAGTATTTT. As protein: CASSQVPKKITDTQYF.

This clonotype appeared a few times. The V and J genes are TRBV11-3 and TRBJ2-7, with 12 bases lining up with TRBD1. Unmatched junction bases numbered 8, after V lost 5 bases and J lost 6 bases. Germline V gene sequence: CDR1 SGHNT, CDR2 YENEEA. The CDR3 sequence is 15 residues long. The CDR3 DNA reads as TGTGCCAGCAGCGCTTCCGGGACAGGGGGCTCCGAGCAGTACTTC. This translates into CASSASGTGGSEQYF. Full variable domain (outside the CDR3, taken from reference TRBV11-3 and TRBJ2-7): EAGVVQSPRYKIIEKKQPVAFWCNPISGHNTLYWYLQNLGQGPELLIRYENEEAVDDSQLPKDRFSAERLKGVDSTLKIQPAELGDSAVYLCASSASGTGGSEQYFGPGTRLTVT.

Ten or more counts support this clonotype. This chain links TRBV6-5 with TRBJ1-1; 7 bases agree with TRBD1. The V gene end was trimmed by 6 bases and the J gene end by 3 bases; junction bases not matched to a gene: 4. CDR1 MNHEY and CDR2 SVGAGI come from the germline V gene. This CDR3 is built from 13 residues. CDR3 sequence reads: CASRRDSYTEAFF. In DNA form, the CDR3 reads TGTGCCAGCAGGCGGGACAGCTACACTGAAGCTTTCTTT.

This clonotype was picked up a small number of times. V usage is TRBV29-1 and J usage is TRBJ2-1, with TRBD1 identical over 9 bases. This CDR3 comprises 16 residues. The junction had 10 bases not matched to a gene; V was cut back by 0 bases and J by 7 bases. Germline CDR1 reads SQVTM; CDR2 reads ANQGSEA. In DNA, the CDR3 is TGCAGCGTTGAAGAGGATCGGGACAGGGATGGGAATGAGCAGTTCTTC. Translation gives CSVEEDRDRDGNEQFF.